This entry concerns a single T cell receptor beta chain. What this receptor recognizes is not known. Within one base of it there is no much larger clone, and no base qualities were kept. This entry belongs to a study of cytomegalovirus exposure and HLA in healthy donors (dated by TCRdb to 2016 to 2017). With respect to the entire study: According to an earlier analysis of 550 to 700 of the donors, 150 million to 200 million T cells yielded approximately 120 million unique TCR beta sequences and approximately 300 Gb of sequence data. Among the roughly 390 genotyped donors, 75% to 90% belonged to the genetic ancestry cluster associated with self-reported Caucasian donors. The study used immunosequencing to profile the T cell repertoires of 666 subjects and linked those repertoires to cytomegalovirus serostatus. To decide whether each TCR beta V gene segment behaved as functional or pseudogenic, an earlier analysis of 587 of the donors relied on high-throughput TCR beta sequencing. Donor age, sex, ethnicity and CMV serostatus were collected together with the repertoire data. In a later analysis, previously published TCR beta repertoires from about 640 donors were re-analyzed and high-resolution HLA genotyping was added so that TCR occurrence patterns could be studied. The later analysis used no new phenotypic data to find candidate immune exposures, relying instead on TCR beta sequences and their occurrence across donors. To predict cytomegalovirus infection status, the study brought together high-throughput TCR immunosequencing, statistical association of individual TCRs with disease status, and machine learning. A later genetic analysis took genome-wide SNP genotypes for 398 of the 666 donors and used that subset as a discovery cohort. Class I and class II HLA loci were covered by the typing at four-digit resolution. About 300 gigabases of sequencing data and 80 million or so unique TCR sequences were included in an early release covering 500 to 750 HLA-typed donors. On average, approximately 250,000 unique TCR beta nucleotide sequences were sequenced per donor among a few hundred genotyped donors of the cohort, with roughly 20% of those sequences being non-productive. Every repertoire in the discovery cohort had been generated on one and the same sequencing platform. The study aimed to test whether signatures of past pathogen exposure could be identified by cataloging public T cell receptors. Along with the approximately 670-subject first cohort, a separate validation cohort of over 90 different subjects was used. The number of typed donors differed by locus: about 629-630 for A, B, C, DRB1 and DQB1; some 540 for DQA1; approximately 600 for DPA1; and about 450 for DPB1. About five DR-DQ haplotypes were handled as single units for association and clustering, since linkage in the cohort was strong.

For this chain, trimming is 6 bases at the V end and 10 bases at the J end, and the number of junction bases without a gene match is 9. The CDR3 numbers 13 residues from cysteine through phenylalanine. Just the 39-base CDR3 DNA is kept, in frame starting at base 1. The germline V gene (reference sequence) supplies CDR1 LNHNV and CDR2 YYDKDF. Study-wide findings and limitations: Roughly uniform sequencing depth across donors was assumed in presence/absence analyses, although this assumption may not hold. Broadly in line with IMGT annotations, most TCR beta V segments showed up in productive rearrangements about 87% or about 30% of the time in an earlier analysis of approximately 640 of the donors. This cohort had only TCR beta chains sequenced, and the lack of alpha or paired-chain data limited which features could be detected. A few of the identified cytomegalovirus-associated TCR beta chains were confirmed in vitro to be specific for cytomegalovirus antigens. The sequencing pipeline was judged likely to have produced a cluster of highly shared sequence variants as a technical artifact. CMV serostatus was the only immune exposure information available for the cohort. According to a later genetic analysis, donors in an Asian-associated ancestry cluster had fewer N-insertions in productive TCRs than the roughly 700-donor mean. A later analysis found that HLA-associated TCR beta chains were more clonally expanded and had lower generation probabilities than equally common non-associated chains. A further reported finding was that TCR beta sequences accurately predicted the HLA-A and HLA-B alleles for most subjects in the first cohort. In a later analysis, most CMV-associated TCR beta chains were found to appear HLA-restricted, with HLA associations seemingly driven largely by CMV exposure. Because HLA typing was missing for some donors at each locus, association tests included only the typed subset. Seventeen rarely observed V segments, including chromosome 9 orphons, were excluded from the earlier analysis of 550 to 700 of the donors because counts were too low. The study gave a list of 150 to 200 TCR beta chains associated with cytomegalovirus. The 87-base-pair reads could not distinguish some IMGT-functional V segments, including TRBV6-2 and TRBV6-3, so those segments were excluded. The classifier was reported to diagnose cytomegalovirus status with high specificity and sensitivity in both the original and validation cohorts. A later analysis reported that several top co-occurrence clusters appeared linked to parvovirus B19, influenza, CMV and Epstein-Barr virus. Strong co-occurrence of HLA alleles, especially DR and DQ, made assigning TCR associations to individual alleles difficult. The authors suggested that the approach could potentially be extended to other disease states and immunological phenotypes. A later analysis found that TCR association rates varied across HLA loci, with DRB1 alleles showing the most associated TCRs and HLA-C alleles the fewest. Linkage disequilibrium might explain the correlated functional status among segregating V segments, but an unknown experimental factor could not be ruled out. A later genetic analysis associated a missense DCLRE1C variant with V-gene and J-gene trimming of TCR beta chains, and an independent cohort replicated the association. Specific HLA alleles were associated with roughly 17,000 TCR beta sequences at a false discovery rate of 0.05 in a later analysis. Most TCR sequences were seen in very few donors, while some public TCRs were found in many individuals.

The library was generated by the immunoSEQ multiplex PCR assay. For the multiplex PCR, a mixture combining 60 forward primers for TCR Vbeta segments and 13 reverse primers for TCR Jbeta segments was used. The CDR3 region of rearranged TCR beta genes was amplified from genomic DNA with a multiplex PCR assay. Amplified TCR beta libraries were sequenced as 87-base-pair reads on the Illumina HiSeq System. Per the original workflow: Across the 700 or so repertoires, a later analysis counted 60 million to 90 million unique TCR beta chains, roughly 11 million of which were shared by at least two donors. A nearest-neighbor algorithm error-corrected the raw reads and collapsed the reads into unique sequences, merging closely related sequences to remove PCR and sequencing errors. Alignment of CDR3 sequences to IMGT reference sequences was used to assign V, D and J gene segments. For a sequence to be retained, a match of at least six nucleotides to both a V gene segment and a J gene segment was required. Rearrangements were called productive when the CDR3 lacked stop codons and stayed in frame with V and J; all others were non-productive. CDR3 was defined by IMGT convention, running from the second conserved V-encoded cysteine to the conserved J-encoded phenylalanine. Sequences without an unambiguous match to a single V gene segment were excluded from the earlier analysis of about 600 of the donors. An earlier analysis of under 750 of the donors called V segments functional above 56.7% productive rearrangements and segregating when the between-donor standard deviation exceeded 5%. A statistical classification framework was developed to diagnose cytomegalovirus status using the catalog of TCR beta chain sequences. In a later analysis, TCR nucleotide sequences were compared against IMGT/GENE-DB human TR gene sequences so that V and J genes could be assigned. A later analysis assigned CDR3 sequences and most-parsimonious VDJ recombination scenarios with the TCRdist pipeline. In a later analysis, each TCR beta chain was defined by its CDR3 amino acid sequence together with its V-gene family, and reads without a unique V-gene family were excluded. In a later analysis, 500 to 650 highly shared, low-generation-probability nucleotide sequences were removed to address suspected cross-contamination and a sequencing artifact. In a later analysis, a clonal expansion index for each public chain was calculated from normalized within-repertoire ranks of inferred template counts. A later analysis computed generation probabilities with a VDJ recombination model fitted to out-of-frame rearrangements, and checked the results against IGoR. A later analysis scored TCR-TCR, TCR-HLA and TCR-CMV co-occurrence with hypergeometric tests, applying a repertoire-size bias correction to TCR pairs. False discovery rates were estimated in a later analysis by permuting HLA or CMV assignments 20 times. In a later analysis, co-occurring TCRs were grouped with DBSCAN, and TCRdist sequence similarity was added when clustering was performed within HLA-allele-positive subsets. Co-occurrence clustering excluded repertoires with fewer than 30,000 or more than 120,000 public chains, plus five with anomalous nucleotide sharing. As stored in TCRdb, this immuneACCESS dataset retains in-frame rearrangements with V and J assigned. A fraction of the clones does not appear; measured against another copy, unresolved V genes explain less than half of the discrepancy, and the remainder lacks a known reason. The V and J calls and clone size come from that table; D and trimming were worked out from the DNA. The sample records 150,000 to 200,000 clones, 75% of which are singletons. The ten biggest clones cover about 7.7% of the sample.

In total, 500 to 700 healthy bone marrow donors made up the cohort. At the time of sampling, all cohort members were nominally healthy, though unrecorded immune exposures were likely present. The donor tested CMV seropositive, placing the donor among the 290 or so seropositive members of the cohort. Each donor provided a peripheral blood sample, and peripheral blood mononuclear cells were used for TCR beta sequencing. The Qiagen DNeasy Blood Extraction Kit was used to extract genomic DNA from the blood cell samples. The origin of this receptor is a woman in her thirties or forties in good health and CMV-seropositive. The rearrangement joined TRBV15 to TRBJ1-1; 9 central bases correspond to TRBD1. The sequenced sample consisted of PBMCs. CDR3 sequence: CATRNRGQGIAFF. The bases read TGTGCCACCAGGAATAGGGGACAGGGTATAGCTTTCTTT.